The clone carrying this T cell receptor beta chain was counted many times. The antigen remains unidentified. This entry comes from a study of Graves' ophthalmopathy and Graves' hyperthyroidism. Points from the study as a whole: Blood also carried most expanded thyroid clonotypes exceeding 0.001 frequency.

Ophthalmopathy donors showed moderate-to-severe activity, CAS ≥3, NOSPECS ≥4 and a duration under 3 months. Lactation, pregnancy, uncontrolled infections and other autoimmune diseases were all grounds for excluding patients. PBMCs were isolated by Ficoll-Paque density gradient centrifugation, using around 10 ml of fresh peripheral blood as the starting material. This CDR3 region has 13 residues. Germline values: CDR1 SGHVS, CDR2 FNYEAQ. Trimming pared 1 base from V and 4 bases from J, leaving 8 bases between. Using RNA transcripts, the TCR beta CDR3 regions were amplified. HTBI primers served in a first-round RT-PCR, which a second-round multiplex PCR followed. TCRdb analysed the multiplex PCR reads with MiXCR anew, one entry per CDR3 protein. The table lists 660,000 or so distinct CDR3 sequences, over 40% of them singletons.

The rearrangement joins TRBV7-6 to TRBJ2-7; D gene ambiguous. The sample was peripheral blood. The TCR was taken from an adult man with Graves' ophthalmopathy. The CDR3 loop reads CASSLVLGYEQYF. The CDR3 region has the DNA TGTGCCAGCAGCTTAGTACTGGGTTACGAGCAGTACTTC.